Here is one T cell receptor beta chain with its context. No antigen is known for it. No base quality information exists; no much larger clone differs at one position. Reading the label with the study, this specimen's time point is: blood 4 weeks post-SBRT, at nephrectomy. Taken with the paper, the label for treatment or condition translates to: 15 Gy SBRT to primary tumor, nephrectomy 4 weeks later. The samples were drawn from a clinical trial, where primary renal cell carcinomas were treated with 15 Gy of stereotactic body radiation therapy and then removed by nephrectomy 4 weeks afterward. To track tumor-enriched clonotypes, serial peripheral blood was sampled from radiation-treated patients at baseline and at 2 weeks and 4 weeks after SBRT. Renal cell carcinoma with clear cell pathology was present in all patients. Genomic DNA for TCR sequencing was prepared using the QIAamp DNA Blood Mini Kit (Qiagen). The analyses included only samples that passed all quality control checks.

TCR beta libraries were generated from genomic DNA with the immunoSEQ kit, following the manufacturer's recommendations. To prepare libraries, a first multiplex PCR with proprietary primers was run, followed by a second PCR that added unique barcodes, and a bead cleanup was done after each round. Each sample batch included a kit-provided positive control reaction and a negative control reaction. The final libraries underwent checking on an Agilent 4200 TapeStation D1000 ScreenTape, volumetric pooling, and quantification by qPCR. Sequencing was performed on an Illumina NextSeq500 using a MidOutput 150-cycle cartridge, with 156 Read1 cycles, 15 Index1 cycles, and the kit custom primers. The pooled library was loaded at approximately 1.1 pM with a roughly 20% PhiX control spike-in. The paper's data handling went like this. Vendor-processed data were analyzed in R, with a clonotype defined as all T cells sharing the same CDR3 nucleotide sequence. For clone abundance analyses, frequencies were normalized to the 10,000 most abundant clones in each sample. Public T cell clones, averaging fewer than five per sample, were removed before analysis. Tumor-enriched and baseline blood-enriched clonotypes were defined by at least a 32-fold difference in abundance between compartments. A beta-binomial differential abundance model was used to identify clonotypes that were expanded or contracted between blood time points. Tumor-blood repertoire similarity was measured with the Baroni-Urbani and Buser coefficient, and groups were compared using two-tailed Wilcoxon tests in R. TCRdb limited this immuneACCESS table to in-frame rearrangements with V and J called. A share of clones is missing; checked studies link under half to unresolved V genes, and the rest is unexplained. V and J calls and clone size are given by that table; D and trimming were obtained from the DNA. The sample table records around 100,000 clones; roughly 82% of these occur just once. In total, the top ten clones hold 6% to 9% of the sample.

The data derive from a study of radiation and T cells in renal cell carcinoma (dated by TCRdb to between 2020 and 2021). Context from the whole study: TCR beta sequencing covered over 50 samples in total, comprising some 26 tumors and roughly 27 peripheral blood samples. The final blood draw was performed at 4 weeks after radiation, at the same time as nephrectomy. Across all 50 or so samples, several million unique CDR3 nucleotide sequences encoding some 2.6 million unique CDR3 amino acid sequences were identified.

The CDR3, cysteine through phenylalanine, is 15 amino acids long. The only DNA kept is the CDR3, 45 bases in frame from the first base. The germline V gene supplies CDR1 MNHNS and CDR2 SASEGT. Trimming removed 8 bases from V and 4 bases from J; the gene matches leave 9 bases unexplained. Broad study findings and their caveats: Because pretreatment tumor biopsies were not available, the study could not determine whether clonotypes were already present within the tumor at baseline. Dynamics of the blood repertoire were not tracked past 4 weeks after treatment. An increase in top tumor clonotypes in blood was observed from baseline to 2 weeks post-radiation, followed by contraction by 4 weeks, which was taken to suggest transient expansion of tumor-resident clones. Because the trial had a single-armed design, the trial could not examine how radiation dose or scheduling affected the TCR repertoire.

The receptor's source is a man aged 55-75 years with renal cell carcinoma. Sequences were derived from blood, sampled from a patient whose treatment included radiotherapy and nephrectomy. Here the chain combines TRBV6-1 and TRBJ2-7; the junction holds 12 bases that match TRBD1. DNA sequence: TGTGCCAGCTCCTCGGGACAGGGGGCCATTTACGAGCAGTACTTC. It specifies CASSSGQGAIYEQYF.